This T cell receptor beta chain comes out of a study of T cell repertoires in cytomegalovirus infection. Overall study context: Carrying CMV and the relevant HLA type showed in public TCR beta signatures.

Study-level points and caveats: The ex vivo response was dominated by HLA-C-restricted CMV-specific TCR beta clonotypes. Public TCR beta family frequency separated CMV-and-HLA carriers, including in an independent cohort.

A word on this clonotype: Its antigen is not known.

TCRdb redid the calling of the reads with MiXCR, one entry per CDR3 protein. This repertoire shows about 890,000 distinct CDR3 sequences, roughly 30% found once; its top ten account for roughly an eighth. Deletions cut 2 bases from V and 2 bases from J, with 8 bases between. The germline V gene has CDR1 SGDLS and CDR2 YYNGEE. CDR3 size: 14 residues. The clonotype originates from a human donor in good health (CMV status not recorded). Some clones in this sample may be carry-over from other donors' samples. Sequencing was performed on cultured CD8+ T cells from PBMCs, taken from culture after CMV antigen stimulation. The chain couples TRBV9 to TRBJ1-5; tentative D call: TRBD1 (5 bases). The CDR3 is CASSVQGGNQPQHF. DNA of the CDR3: TGTGCCAGCAGCGTCCAGGGAGGCAATCAGCCCCAGCATTTT.